A selection of T cell receptor beta chains follows, all from one sample in a study of cytomegalovirus exposure and HLA in healthy donors. Sequencing was performed with immunoSEQ multiplex PCR; in TCRdb, only in-frame clones are kept and a portion is missing. The table records fewer than 130,000 clones, about three quarters of them present only once. The sequenced material came from PBMCs. The source is a woman aged 25 to 39 in good health and CMV-seronegative. Both conserved end residues are part of each CDR3. The order of the fields is V gene, J gene, clone size, D gene, CDR3 protein, CDR3 DNA. A D gene is named only where the DNA matches it firmly. A clone size is listed for some rows: how often the clone was seen (once, few, many), or a class if it is expanded.

v_gene: TRBV13; j_gene: TRBJ2-3; abundance: .; d_gene: TRBD2; CDR3aa: CASSLASGDRTDTQYF; CDR3nt: TGTGCCAGCAGCTTAGCTAGCGGAGACCGCACAGATACGCAGTATTTT
v_gene: TRBV25-1; j_gene: TRBJ2-3; abundance: few; d_gene: TRBD1; CDR3aa: CASSGTLGQPQGDTQYF; CDR3nt: TGTGCCAGCAGTGGAACCCTGGGACAGCCACAAGGAGATACGCAGTATTTT
v_gene: TRBV30; j_gene: TRBJ2-7; abundance: .; d_gene: TRBD2; CDR3aa: CAWSVGLATEQYF; CDR3nt: TGTGCCTGGAGTGTCGGACTAGCGACCGAGCAGTACTTC
v_gene: TRBV6-5; j_gene: TRBJ1-1; abundance: few; d_gene: .; CDR3aa: CASSPTGMNTEAFF; CDR3nt: TGTGCCAGCAGCCCTACAGGCATGAACACTGAAGCTTTCTTT
v_gene: TRBV19; j_gene: TRBJ2-6; abundance: once; d_gene: .; CDR3aa: CASSISSGANVLTF; CDR3nt: TGTGCCAGTAGTATCTCCTCTGGGGCCAACGTCCTGACTTTC
v_gene: TRBV6-5; j_gene: TRBJ1-4; abundance: .; d_gene: TRBD1; CDR3aa: CASSRDRGLEKLFF; CDR3nt: TGTGCCAGCAGTCGGGACAGGGGGCTTGAAAAACTGTTTTTT
v_gene: TRBV7-8; j_gene: TRBJ2-7; abundance: once; d_gene: .; CDR3aa: CASSPARDFSYEQYF; CDR3nt: TGTGCCAGCAGCCCCGCCCGGGACTTCTCCTACGAGCAGTACTTC
v_gene: TRBV5-1; j_gene: TRBJ2-7; abundance: .; d_gene: TRBD2; CDR3aa: CASSPTSGRTYEQYF; CDR3nt: TGCGCCAGCAGCCCCACTAGCGGGAGGACCTACGAGCAGTACTTC
v_gene: TRBV4-2; j_gene: TRBJ1-5; abundance: few; d_gene: .; CDR3aa: CASSQVFGSNQPQHF; CDR3nt: TGTGCCAGCAGCCAAGTTTTCGGTAGCAATCAGCCCCAGCATTTT
v_gene: TRBV4-3; j_gene: TRBJ1-2; abundance: .; d_gene: .; CDR3aa: CASSQGLGGQSYGYTF; CDR3nt: TGCGCCAGCAGCCAAGGTTTAGGAGGACAGTCGTATGGCTACACCTTC
v_gene: TRBV7-2; j_gene: TRBJ1-5; abundance: .; d_gene: .; CDR3aa: CASSSLGRVGQPQHF; CDR3nt: TGTGCCAGCAGCTCTTTAGGGAGGGTAGGTCAGCCCCAGCATTTT
v_gene: TRBV21-1; j_gene: TRBJ2-3; abundance: .; d_gene: .; CDR3aa: CASNRARF; CDR3nt: TGTGCCAGTAACAGGGCTCGTTTT
v_gene: TRBV28; j_gene: TRBJ2-2; abundance: .; d_gene: .; CDR3aa: CASSTLGTKTGELFF; CDR3nt: TGTGCCAGCAGCACACTAGGAACAAAAACCGGGGAGCTGTTTTTT